This passage covers 22 T cell receptor beta chains from one sample sequenced in a study of sequential checkpoint blockade in melanoma. Clones were read by immunoSEQ multiplex PCR, and TCRdb kept only the in-frame ones, dropping some. The sample has under 13,000 clones, more than 50% seen once. Described treatment: randomized to nivolumab then ipilimumab (arm A) or the reverse (arm B). The input for sequencing was CD8+ T cells sorted from blood (inferred from file names), taken from a patient given nivolumab and ipilimumab in sequence. Receptors were obtained from a human donor with melanoma.

The chain recombines TRBV5-3 with TRBJ2-5; D ambiguous. TRBV5-3 counts as an open reading frame of uncertain function. CDR3 length: 11 residues. Deletions cut 2 bases from V and 7 bases from J, with 6 bases between. The CDR3 sequence is CARSFGGTQYF. In DNA form, the CDR3 reads TGTGCCAGAAGCTTCGGTGGGACCCAGTACTTC.

The V gene is TRBV27, the J gene TRBJ1-2, with 8 bases identical to TRBD1. The junction had 5 bases not matched to a gene; V was cut back by 4 bases and J by 4 bases. CDR1 is MNHEY, CDR2 SMNVEV, per germline (reference sequence). The CDR3 loop spans 14 amino acids. The CDR3 is CASSWTGQGYGYTF. In DNA form, the CDR3 reads TGTGCCAGCAGTTGGACAGGGCAGGGCTATGGCTACACCTTC.

V usage is TRBV18 and J usage is TRBJ2-7; D is unclear. From germline, CDR1 is KGHSH and CDR2 LQKENI. Trimming pared 5 bases from V and 6 bases from J, leaving 14 bases between. This CDR3 region has 13 residues. The CDR3 DNA follows: TGTGCCAGCTCAACCCCGAGGCTGGGCGAGCAGTACTTC. It specifies CASSTPRLGEQYF.

This clone was found a few times. The gene calls are TRBV19 and TRBJ1-1; possible D gene TRBD1, 5 bases. Germline V CDR1 and CDR2: LNHDA, SQIVND (reference sequence). The CDR3 is 14 amino acids. V was shortened by 4 bases and J by 3 bases, with 12 bases between the two germline ends. CDR3 bases: TGTGCCAGTAGTACCGACACAGGCTACACTGAAGCTTTCTTT. Its protein product is CASSTDTGYTEAFF.

The rearrangement uses TRBV6-1 and TRBJ2-3; TRBD2 matches 9 bases. Germline values: CDR1 MNHNS, CDR2 SASEGT. The CDR3 consists of 15 residues. Germline trimming cut 6 bases from V and 4 bases from J; bases unmatched to any gene: 8. CDR3 sequence: CASRRGLAGSDTQYF. CDR3 sequence (DNA): TGTGCCAGCAGGAGAGGTCTAGCGGGATCAGATACGCAGTATTTT.

In its sample, this clone was seen a few times. The chain is built from TRBV15 and TRBJ2-5; a possible D gene is TRBD1 (5 bases). CDR1 and CDR2 (germline): LNHNV, YYDKDF (reference sequence). CDR3 length equals 13 residues. V was cut by 2 bases and J by 5 bases, with 9 bases left in between. As DNA, the CDR3 is TGTGCCACCAGCAGATTTGCAGGGGAGACCCAGTACTTC. Protein: CATSRFAGETQYF.

The sample holds a few counts of this clone. This chain links TRBV4-1 with TRBJ2-4; 8 positions agree with TRBD2. V shed 3 bases and J 5 bases; nucleotides not matched to a gene: 6. The germline gives CDR1 MGHRA, CDR2 YSYEKL. The CDR3 consists of 15 residues. CDR3 DNA: TGCGCCAGCAGCCAGGGCGGGGGGAGGGAAAACATTCAGTACTTC. Its translation: CASSQGGGRENIQYF.

This chain connects TRBV7-9 to TRBJ2-2, with D possibly being TRBD2 (5 bases). Between the trimmed V and J ends, which lost 5 bases and 5 bases, there was a span of 12 bases. CDR1 SEHNR and CDR2 FQNEAQ come from the germline V gene (reference sequence). The CDR3 totals 14 residues. CDR3 loop: CASSLSSGTGELFF. The CDR3 DNA reads TGTGCCAGCAGCCTCTCCTCGGGGACCGGGGAGCTGTTTTTT.

This clone came up once. The chain combines TRBV5-1 with TRBJ2-1, with 8 bases fitting TRBD2. CDR3 length: 11 amino acids. Germline V lookup: CDR1 SGHRS, CDR2 YFSETQ. V lost 2 bases to trimming and J lost 12 bases; unmatched junction nucleotides: 1. The CDR3: CASSFGRGQFF. The CDR3 DNA sequence: TGCGCCAGCAGCTTCGGGAGGGGGCAGTTCTTC.

This sequence joins TRBV6-1 and TRBJ1-1, with a weak D call TRBD1 (5 bases). CDR3 length equals 13 residues. Germline CDR1 is MNHNS and CDR2 is SASEGT. V lost 6 bases and J 5 bases, leaving 13 bases between the germline ends. The CDR3 region has the DNA TGTGCCAGCAGCGGAGTGGGGGGAACTGAAGCTTTCTTT. Translating gives CASSGVGGTEAFF.

The chain carries TRBV4-3 and TRBJ2-1, with a possible D match to TRBD2 (5 bases). CDR1 LGHNA and CDR2 YSLEER come from the germline V gene. V lost 0 bases, J lost 0 bases, and 12 bases lay in between. The CDR3 length is 17 residues. CDR3 bases: TGCGCCAGCAGCCAAGAGCGGCTAGCTAACTCCTACAATGAGCAGTTCTTC. It yields the protein CASSQERLANSYNEQFF.

V usage is TRBV7-3 and J usage is TRBJ2-3; weak D call: TRBD2 (5 bases). This CDR3 region has 14 residues. In germline, CDR1 is SGHTA, CDR2 FQGTGA. V lost 5 bases and J 3 bases, leaving 12 bases between the germline ends. Written as DNA, the CDR3 is TGTGCCAGCAGCCCGCTAGGAGGTACAGATACGCAGTATTTT. This translates into CASSPLGGTDTQYF.

The J gene is TRBJ2-3, the V gene TRBV28, with a weak D call TRBD1 (6 bases). This CDR3 region has 15 residues. The V end was cut by 6 bases, the J end by 2 bases, with 15 bases between. Germline lookup yields CDR1 MDHEN and CDR2 SYDVKM. CDR3 coding DNA: TGTGCCAGCAGAGCCGAAGACAGGTACACAGATACGCAGTATTTT. It translates to CASRAEDRYTDTQYF.

The chain carries TRBV15 and TRBJ1-2; TRBD1 matches at 7 bases. V lost 2 bases to trimming and J lost 4 bases; unmatched junction nucleotides: 7. Germline CDR1 and CDR2: LNHNV and YYDKDF (reference sequence). CDR3 size: 15 residues. CDR3 loop: CATSRSRDSVYGYTF. As DNA, the CDR3 is TGTGCCACCAGCAGATCCCGGGACAGCGTCTATGGCTACACCTTC.

The chain uses TRBV9 and TRBJ2-7, with 10 bases aligning to TRBD2. The V gene's germline CDR1 is SGDLS and CDR2 YYNGEE. Trimming took 8 bases from V and 2 from J; bases not matched to a gene: 13. The length of the CDR3 is 16 residues. CDR3 region: CASHPWGTSDTYEQYF. The CDR3 bases are TGTGCCAGTCATCCTTGGGGGACTAGCGATACCTACGAGCAGTACTTC.

This clone was seen more than once but under ten times. This chain joins TRBV5-4 and TRBJ2-7; D is perhaps TRBD2 (6 bases). The CDR3 is 17 amino acids. CDR1 is SGHNT and CDR2 is YYREEE in the germline V gene (reference sequence). Trimming cost V 2 bases and J 1 base, with 19 bases left between them. The CDR3, as DNA: TGTGCCAGCAGCTTAGGGGCTCGCGGGGTAACATCCTACGAGCAGTACTTC. Protein product: CASSLGARGVTSYEQYF.

This clone showed up just a few times. The chain recombines TRBV30 with TRBJ2-1; D perhaps matches TRBD2 (6 bases). There are 13 residues in the CDR3. Germline V gene lookup returns CDR1 GTSNPN and CDR2 SVGIG (reference sequence). The germline V and J ends were trimmed by 2 bases and 5 bases, with 10 bases remaining between them. The CDR3 region is CAWSPIADNEQFF. In DNA, the CDR3 is TGTGCCTGGAGTCCAATAGCGGACAATGAGCAGTTCTTC.

The rearrangement uses TRBV5-6 and TRBJ2-1, with unresolved D. The CDR3 runs to 15 residues. V dropped 4 bases and J dropped 0 bases, with 11 bases sitting between them. CDR1 SGHDT and CDR2 YYEEEE come from the germline V gene. The CDR3 is CASSRLWSSYNEQFF. The DNA of the CDR3 is TGTGCCAGCAGCAGACTTTGGAGCTCCTACAATGAGCAGTTCTTC.

This clone was picked up a small number of times. The chain is built from TRBV6-1 and TRBJ2-7; TRBD2 agrees at 10 bases. Germline CDR1 is MNHNS and CDR2 is SASEGT. V lost 6 bases to trimming and J lost 4 bases; unmatched junction nucleotides: 9. The CDR3 runs to 15 residues. The CDR3 here is CASRGLAGGTYEQYF. In DNA, the CDR3 is TGTGCCAGCAGGGGATTAGCGGGAGGTACATACGAGCAGTACTTC.

The chain is built from TRBV5-1 and TRBJ2-1; TRBD1 matches at 7 bases. Germline V CDR1 and CDR2: SGHRS, YFSETQ. The CDR3 is 14 residues long. The ends lost 4 bases at V and 9 bases at J; junction bases unmatched: 10. CDR3 in DNA: TGCGCCAGCAGCCCCGGACTGCCAGGGGGTGAGCAGTTCTTC. This sequence encodes CASSPGLPGGEQFF.

The chain combines TRBV6-1 with TRBJ2-5; TRBD1 is a possible D gene (6 bases). This CDR3 contains 14 residues. Germline V gives CDR1 MNHNS, CDR2 SASEGT. The V end was cut by 4 bases, the J end by 5 bases, with 14 bases between. For the CDR3, the DNA is TGTGCCAGCAGTGTAAACCGGGACATGGAGACCCAGTACTTC. This codes for CASSVNRDMETQYF.

This clone appeared a few times. The rearrangement links TRBV10-3 to TRBJ2-1; 8 bases map to TRBD2. Trimming removed 0 bases from V and 7 bases from J; junction bases left unmatched: 2. Germline lookup yields CDR1 ENHRY and CDR2 SYGVKD. The CDR3 consists of 14 residues. For the CDR3, the DNA is TGTGCCATCAGTGAGTCCGGGACTAGGAATGAGCAGTTCTTC. It translates to CAISESGTRNEQFF.